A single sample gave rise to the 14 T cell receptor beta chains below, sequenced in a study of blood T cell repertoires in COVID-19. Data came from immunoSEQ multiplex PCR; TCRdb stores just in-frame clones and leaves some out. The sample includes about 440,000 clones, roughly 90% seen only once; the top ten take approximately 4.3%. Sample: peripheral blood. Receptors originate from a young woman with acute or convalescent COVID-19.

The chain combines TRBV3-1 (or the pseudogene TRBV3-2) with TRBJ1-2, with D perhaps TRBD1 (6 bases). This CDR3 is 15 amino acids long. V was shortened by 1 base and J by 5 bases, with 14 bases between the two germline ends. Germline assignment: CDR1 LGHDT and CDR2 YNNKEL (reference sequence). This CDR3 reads CASSQGAGAVYGYTF. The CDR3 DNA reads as TGTGCCAGCAGCCAAGGAGCAGGGGCGGTTTATGGCTACACCTTC.

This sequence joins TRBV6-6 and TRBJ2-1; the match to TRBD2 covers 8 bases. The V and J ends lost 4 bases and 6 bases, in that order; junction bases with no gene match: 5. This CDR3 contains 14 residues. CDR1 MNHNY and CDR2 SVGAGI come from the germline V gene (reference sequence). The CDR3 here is CASSSETSANEQFF. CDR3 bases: TGTGCCAGCAGTTCTGAGACTAGCGCCAATGAGCAGTTCTTC.

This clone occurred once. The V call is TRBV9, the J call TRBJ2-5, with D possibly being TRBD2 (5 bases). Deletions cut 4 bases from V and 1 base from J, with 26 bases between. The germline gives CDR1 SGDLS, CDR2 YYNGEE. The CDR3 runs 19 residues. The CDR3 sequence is CASSPKRSIGLEPQETQYF. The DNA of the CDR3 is TGTGCCAGCAGCCCAAAGCGGTCTATAGGACTTGAGCCCCAAGAGACCCAGTACTTC.

The CDR3 nucleotides read TGCGCCAGCAGCTCGACAGGGTGGCTGTACGAGCAGTACTTC. It is translated as CASSSTGWLYEQYF. The rearrangement uses TRBV5-1 and TRBJ2-7; 7 bases fit TRBD1. The CDR3 sequence is 14 residues long. In germline, CDR1 is SGHRS, CDR2 YFSETQ. The ends lost 3 bases at V and 4 bases at J; junction bases unmatched: 7. The full variable domain, its missing parts supplied by reference TRBV5-1 and TRBJ2-7, is KAGVTQTPRYLIKTRGQQVTLSCSPISGHRSVSWYQQTPGQGLQFLFEYFSETQRNKGNFPGRFSGRQFSNSRSEMNVSTLELGDSALYLCASSSTGWLYEQYFGPGTRLTVT.

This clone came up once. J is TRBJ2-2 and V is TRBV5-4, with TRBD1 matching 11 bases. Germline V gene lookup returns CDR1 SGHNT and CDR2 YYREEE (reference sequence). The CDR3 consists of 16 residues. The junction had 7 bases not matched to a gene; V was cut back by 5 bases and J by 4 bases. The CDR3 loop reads CASRNRDRGGTGELFF. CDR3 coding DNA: TGTGCCAGCAGAAATAGGGACAGGGGGGGCACCGGGGAGCTGTTTTTT.

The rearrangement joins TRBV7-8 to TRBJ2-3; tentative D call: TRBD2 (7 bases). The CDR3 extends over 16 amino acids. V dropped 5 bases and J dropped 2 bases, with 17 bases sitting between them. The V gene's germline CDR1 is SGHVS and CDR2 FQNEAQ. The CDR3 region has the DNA TGTGCCAGCAGCGGGAGAGGGGGGGGGTCCACAGATACGCAGTATTTT. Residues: CASSGRGGGSTDTQYF.

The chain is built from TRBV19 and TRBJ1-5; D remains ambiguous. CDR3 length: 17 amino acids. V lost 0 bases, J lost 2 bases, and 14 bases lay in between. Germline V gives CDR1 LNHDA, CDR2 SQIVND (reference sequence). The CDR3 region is CASSIEAGTRGNQPQHF. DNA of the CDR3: TGTGCCAGTAGTATAGAGGCCGGAACCCGGGGCAATCAGCCCCAGCATTTT.

CDR3 loop: CASSFRAGITEAFF. The CDR3 DNA is TGTGCCAGCAGTTTCCGGGCAGGGATTACTGAAGCTTTCTTT. The chain has TRBV27 and TRBJ1-1, with a tentative D call TRBD1 (5 bases). The germline V gene encodes CDR1 MNHEY and CDR2 SMNVEV (reference sequence). Deletions cut 3 bases from V and 5 bases from J, with 13 bases between. The CDR3 is 14 residues long.

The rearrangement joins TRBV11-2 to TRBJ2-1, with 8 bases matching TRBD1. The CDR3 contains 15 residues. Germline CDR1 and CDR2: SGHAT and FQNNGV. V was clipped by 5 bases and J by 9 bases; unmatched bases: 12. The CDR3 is CASSAYDRGYAEQFF. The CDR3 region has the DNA TGTGCCAGCAGCGCTTACGACAGGGGATACGCTGAGCAGTTCTTC.

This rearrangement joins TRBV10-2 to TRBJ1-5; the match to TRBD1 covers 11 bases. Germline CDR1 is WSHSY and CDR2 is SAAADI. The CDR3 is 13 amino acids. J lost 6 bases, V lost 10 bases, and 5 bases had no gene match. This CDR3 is CATGQGASQPQHF. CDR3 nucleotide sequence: TGCGCCACCGGACAGGGGGCAAGTCAGCCCCAGCATTTT.

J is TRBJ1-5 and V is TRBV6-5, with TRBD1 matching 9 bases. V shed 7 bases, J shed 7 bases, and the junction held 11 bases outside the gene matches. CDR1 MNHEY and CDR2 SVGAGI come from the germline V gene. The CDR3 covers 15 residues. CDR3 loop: CASNGGQGEGQPQHF. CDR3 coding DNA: TGTGCCAGCAACGGGGGACAGGGTGAAGGACAGCCCCAGCATTTT.

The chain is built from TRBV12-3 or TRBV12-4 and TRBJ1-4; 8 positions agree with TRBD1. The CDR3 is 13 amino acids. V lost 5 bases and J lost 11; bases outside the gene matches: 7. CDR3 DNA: TGTGCCAGCAGTCAGGGGGCGCCAGGGAAACTGTTTTTT. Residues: CASSQGAPGKLFF.

CDR3: CASSDPSESSYNEQFF. The CDR3 bases are TGTGCCAGCAGCGACCCGTCGGAGAGCTCCTACAATGAGCAGTTCTTC. This rearrangement joins TRBV2 to TRBJ2-1, with unresolved D. The CDR3 is 16 residues long. Per germline, CDR1 SNHLY and CDR2 FYNNEI. Trimming pared 6 bases from V and 0 bases from J, leaving 15 bases between.

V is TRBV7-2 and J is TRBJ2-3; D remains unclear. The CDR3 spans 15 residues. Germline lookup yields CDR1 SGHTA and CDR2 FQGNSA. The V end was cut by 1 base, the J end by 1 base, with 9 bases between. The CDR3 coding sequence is TGTGCCAGCAGCTTAGACTGGTCTCGCACAGATACGCAGTATTTT. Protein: CASSLDWSRTDTQYF.